The rows below give T cell receptor beta chains drawn from one sample of a study of blood T cell repertoires in COVID-19. Repertoires were generated with immunoSEQ multiplex PCR, while TCRdb's copy carries only in-frame clones and drops some. The sample has 140,000 to 150,000 clones; around 90% are singletons. Specimen: peripheral blood. Receptors were obtained from a woman aged 45 to 65 with acute or convalescent COVID-19. Both conserved end residues are trimmed from each CDR3. Each record gives: V gene, J gene, clone size, CDR3 length, CDR3 protein. The size of a clone is reported for some rows only, either as once, few or many, or as a class for expanded clones.

TRBV7-3	TRBJ1-2	NA	13	ASSLSVQGAGGYT
TRBV10-1	TRBJ2-7	NA	14	ASTPSGTGGQYEQY
TRBV24-1	TRBJ2-3	NA	12	ATGDRLSPDTQY
TRBV7-9	TRBJ2-7	NA	13	ASSWDSTPSYEQY
TRBV6-2/TRBV6-3	TRBJ1-2	NA	11	ASSYAANYGYT
TRBV18	TRBJ2-1	NA	12	ASSSGRRDDEQF
TRBV5-1	TRBJ1-6	NA	14	ASSFRLGGVLSPLH
TRBV7-2	TRBJ1-1	NA	11	ASSFGRNTEAF
TRBV5-1	TRBJ2-7	NA	11	ASSRDRVYEQY
TRBV5-1	TRBJ1-3	once	14	ASSLGQGESGNTIY
TRBV5-1	TRBJ2-7	NA	13	ASSVGSGGAYEQY
TRBV7-9	TRBJ2-2	NA	13	ASSLTTPGTGELF
TRBV19	TRBJ2-5	NA	17	ASSPGASGRAVGQETQY
TRBV15	TRBJ2-5	once	16	ATSRDRAGTGGVETQY
TRBV19	TRBJ1-1	NA	11	ASRGNMNTEAF
TRBV6-4	TRBJ2-3	NA	12	ASSVESSTDTQY
TRBV4-2	TRBJ1-2	NA	13	ASSQAGTGNYGYT
TRBV12-3/TRBV12-4	TRBJ2-3	NA	10	ASNSDWDTQY
TRBV9	TRBJ2-1	NA	15	ASSADGRGKGLNEQF
TRBV3-1/TRBV3-2	TRBJ2-2	NA	14	ASSPTSGIGTGELF
TRBV21-1	TRBJ2-4	NA	15	ASSKGDRSEPKNIQY
TRBV6-4	TRBJ2-3	NA	12	ASKEGGGTDTQY
TRBV4-2	TRBJ1-2	few	17	ASSQGGPGIGTTNYGYT
TRBV5-1	TRBJ1-5	NA	12	ASSLRTGDQPQH
TRBV6-6	TRBJ1-1	NA	12	ASRHPARNTEAF
TRBV5-4	TRBJ2-1	NA	16	ASSSGLAGPSSYNEQF
TRBV19	TRBJ2-1	NA	12	ASSIGQAYNEQF
TRBV2	TRBJ1-6	NA	13	ASSEPGTANSPLH
TRBV4-1	TRBJ2-2	NA	15	ASSHVRTGGVPGELF
TRBV6-4	TRBJ1-1	NA	11	ASSSREGTEAF
TRBV28	TRBJ1-5	NA	14	ASSLLPAGPVQPQH
TRBV7-3	TRBJ2-2	NA	13	ASSLSGRDTGELF
TRBV7-9	TRBJ2-7	NA	12	ASSLGDRVYEQY
TRBV7-9	TRBJ2-5	NA	13	ASSLEAGGSETQY
TRBV7-2	TRBJ2-3	NA	13	ASSLEGGLLYTQY
TRBV27	TRBJ2-7	NA	13	ASSLSPVPSYEQY
TRBV27	TRBJ1-2	NA	13	ASSLYARVSDGYT
TRBV19	TRBJ1-4	once	13	ASSIRTVGDEKLF
TRBV28	TRBJ1-2	NA	11	ASSPLGVESDT
TRBV9	TRBJ2-3	NA	13	ASSRASGSTDTQY
TRBV5-1	TRBJ2-5	NA	12	ASSLTSGGETQY
TRBV7-3	TRBJ1-5	NA	11	ASSMTGAEPQH
TRBV18	TRBJ1-5	NA	13	ASSPGTGGNQPQH
TRBV7-6	TRBJ2-6	NA	13	ASSYRDTGANVLT
TRBV19	TRBJ1-5	few	12	ASSIRGSHQPQH
TRBV6-4	TRBJ2-3	NA	11	ASSDHTGNTQY
TRBV9	TRBJ1-4	NA	15	ASSEGETGGTGEKLF
TRBV6-4	TRBJ2-1	NA	17	ASSEQGGLLAGLNNEQF
TRBV5-5	TRBJ2-3	NA	13	ASSLAEGRSDTQY
TRBV19	TRBJ1-1	NA	12	ASSIGPGGTEAF